This record concerns one T cell receptor beta chain sequence. The source of the sample is a study of cytomegalovirus exposure and HLA in healthy donors. Germline V gene sequence: CDR1 SGHVS, CDR2 FNYEAQ. The CDR3 has 15 amino acids. With V trimmed by 5 bases and J by 3 bases, 6 bases remained unmatched. This PCR relied on a set of 60 Vbeta primers and 13 Jbeta primers. Sequencing used immunoSEQ multiplex PCR; TCRdb keeps in-frame clones, though not all of them. This table holds some 140,000 clones, more than 75% found once. The origin of this receptor is a woman aged 35 to 49 in good health and CMV-seropositive. The specimen sequenced was PBMCs. The chain couples TRBV7-6 to TRBJ2-7; TRBD2 matches at 11 bases. The CDR3 is CASSPLAGGIYEQYF. CDR3 sequence (DNA): TGTGCCAGCAGCCCCCTAGCGGGAGGAATCTACGAGCAGTACTTC.